This entry lists 24 T cell receptor beta chains sequenced from one sample in a study of neurological immune-mediated disorders. TCRdb fed the 5' RACE reads into MiXCR, producing one record per CDR3 protein. There are some 47,000 distinct CDR3 sequences in the sample; about 6% occur only once, and around 0.52% lies in the top ten. Sequenced input: CD4+ T cells from blood. Receptors were obtained from a woman in her 40s in good health.

This clonotype was counted many times. The genes are TRBV11-2 and TRBJ1-3, with 7 bases aligning to TRBD1. Trimming took 5 bases from V and 10 from J; bases not matched to a gene: 8. This CDR3 contains 13 residues. The germline V gene has CDR1 SGHAT and CDR2 FQNNGV. The DNA of the CDR3 is TGTGCCAGCAGCCCAAGGACAGGAGGAACCATATATTTT. Its protein is CASSPRTGGTIYF.

This clonotype was observed at least ten times. The V gene is TRBV28, the J gene TRBJ1-5; a weak D match, TRBD1 (5 bases). V was shortened by 5 bases and J by 2 bases, with 10 bases between the two germline ends. Germline loops: CDR1 MDHEN, CDR2 SYDVKM. The CDR3 runs to 14 residues. As DNA, the CDR3 is TGTGCCAGCAGTAAGGGGATTCGCAATCAGCCCCAGCATTTT. Translating gives CASSKGIRNQPQHF.

This clonotype was seen at least ten times. This chain uses TRBV5-1 with TRBJ2-1; D is undetermined. Looked up from germline, CDR1 is SGHRS and CDR2 is YFSETQ. V lost 0 bases, J lost 4 bases, and 5 bases lay in between. This CDR3 comprises 13 residues. The CDR3 coding sequence is TGCGCCAGCAGCTTGGATACATACAATGAGCAGTTCTTC. This encodes CASSLDTYNEQFF. Full variable domain (rest looked up from reference TRBV5-1 and TRBJ2-1): KAGVTQTPRYLIKTRGQQVTLSCSPISGHRSVSWYQQTPGQGLQFLFEYFSETQRNKGNFPGRFSGRQFSNSRSEMNVSTLELGDSALYLCASSLDTYNEQFFGPGTRLTVL.

This clonotype was seen more than once but under ten times. The rearrangement links TRBV18 to TRBJ1-1; no clear D gene. Deletions cut 4 bases from V and 5 bases from J, with 11 bases between. CDR3 length: 13 amino acids. The V gene's germline CDR1 is KGHSH and CDR2 LQKENI. The CDR3 region is CASSQGPGTEAFF. The CDR3 nucleotides are TGTGCCAGCTCACAGGGCCCTGGGACTGAAGCTTTCTTT.

This clonotype was seen repeatedly, ten times or more. The chain employs TRBV2 and TRBJ1-2; D is unresolved. This CDR3 contains 11 residues. Germline CDR1 reads SNHLY; CDR2 reads FYNNEI. Trimming cost V 5 bases and J 3 bases, with 4 bases left between them. CDR3 sequence (DNA): TGTGCCAGCAGTCCGGACTATGGCTACACCTTC. Translation gives CASSPDYGYTF.

This clonotype was seen repeatedly, ten times or more. This chain connects TRBV3-1 to TRBJ1-6; D is unresolved. The germline V gene has CDR1 LGHDT and CDR2 YNNKEL (reference sequence). The germline V and J ends were trimmed by 1 base and 6 bases, with 10 bases remaining between them. The CDR3 contains 15 residues. CDR3 coding DNA: TGTGCCAGCAGCCAAGTATGGGGTGCTAATTCACCCCTCCACTTT. Encoded protein: CASSQVWGANSPLHF.

This clonotype was detected many times. The gene calls are TRBV7-2 and TRBJ2-1, with 12 bases lining up with TRBD2. The junction had 4 bases not matched to a gene; V was cut back by 5 bases and J by 5 bases. The CDR3 has 15 residues. Germline V gene sequence: CDR1 SGHTA, CDR2 FQGNSA. CDR3 sequence: CASSLTSGSHNEQFF. The CDR3 coding sequence is TGTGCCAGCAGCCTGACTAGCGGGAGTCACAATGAGCAGTTCTTC.

This clonotype was recorded at least ten times. The rearrangement joins TRBV12-3 or TRBV12-4 to TRBJ1-1; possible D gene TRBD1, 5 bases. Trimming removed 5 bases at V and 1 base at J, with 14 bases between. The CDR3 spans 15 residues. The CDR3 spells CASSEQAPRNTEAFF. Here the CDR3 DNA reads TGTGCCAGCAGTGAACAGGCTCCTCGGAACACTGAAGCTTTCTTT.

This clonotype was detected many times. This chain connects TRBV11-2 to TRBJ2-1; TRBD2 matches 10 bases. The CDR3 is made up of 15 amino acids. Germline V lookup: CDR1 SGHAT, CDR2 FQNNGV. J was trimmed by 10 bases and V by 0 bases; bases with no gene match: 6. CDR3 sequence: CASSLDPSGSAEQFF. The CDR3 nucleotides are TGTGCCAGCAGCTTAGATCCTAGCGGGAGTGCGGAGCAGTTCTTC. Full variable domain (missing parts from reference TRBV11-2 and TRBJ2-1): EAGVAQSPRYKIIEKRQSVAFWCNPISGHATLYWYQQILGQGPKLLIQFQNNGVVDDSQLPKDRFSAERLKGVDSTLKIQPAKLEDSAVYLCASSLDPSGSAEQFFGPGTRLTVL.

This clonotype was recorded at least ten times. The CDR3 spells CASSSTVGGGYTF. The CDR3 DNA sequence: TGCGCCAGCAGCTCCACGGTGGGTGGAGGCTACACCTTC. The gene calls are TRBV5-1 and TRBJ1-2, with D hard to call. This CDR3 region has 13 residues. Germline lookup yields CDR1 SGHRS and CDR2 YFSETQ. V was cut by 3 bases and J by 8 bases, with 14 bases left in between. The variable domain in full, completed from reference TRBV5-1 and TRBJ1-2, reads KAGVTQTPRYLIKTRGQQVTLSCSPISGHRSVSWYQQTPGQGLQFLFEYFSETQRNKGNFPGRFSGRQFSNSRSEMNVSTLELGDSALYLCASSSTVGGGYTFGSGTRLTVV.

This clonotype was detected many times. The chain joins TRBV5-1 to TRBJ2-7; 12 bases agree with TRBD2. CDR3 length: 17 amino acids. CDR1 and CDR2 from the germline V gene are SGHRS and YFSETQ. V trimming: 6 bases; J trimming: 5 bases; junction bases outside the gene matches: 15. CDR3 region: CASNFLLLAGGFNEQYF. CDR3 in DNA: TGCGCCAGCAACTTCCTATTACTAGCGGGAGGTTTCAACGAGCAGTACTTC.

This clonotype was recorded at least ten times. The chain recombines TRBV5-1 with TRBJ2-7, with TRBD2 identical over 7 bases. The length of the CDR3 is 15 residues. Per the germline V gene, CDR1 is SGHRS and CDR2 is YFSETQ. V shed 1 base and J 4 bases; nucleotides not matched to a gene: 8. CDR3 sequence: CASSLPGRSGYEQYF. The CDR3, as DNA: TGCGCCAGCAGCTTGCCCGGGAGGTCCGGGTACGAGCAGTACTTC.

This clonotype has a count of ten or more. This chain links TRBV29-1 with TRBJ2-2, with 11 nucleotides matching TRBD1. Looked up from germline, CDR1 is SQVTM and CDR2 is ANQGSEA. V lost 7 bases to trimming and J lost 4 bases; unmatched junction nucleotides: 5. This CDR3 has 14 residues. The CDR3 spells CSARDRGVTGELFF. As DNA, the CDR3 is TGCAGCGCCCGGGACAGGGGGGTCACCGGGGAGCTGTTTTTT.

This clonotype was counted ten times or more. The chain is built from TRBV7-9 and TRBJ2-3; TRBD2 matches at 10 bases. CDR3 size: 16 residues. With 2 bases clipped from V and 4 bases from J, the junction kept 6 bases outside the gene matches. Per germline, CDR1 SEHNR and CDR2 FQNEAQ (reference sequence). The CDR3 DNA is TGTGCCAGCAGCTTATTCTCTAGCGGGAGCTCAGATACGCAGTATTTT. Translated: CASSLFSSGSSDTQYF.

This clonotype occurred many times. The chain is built from TRBV7-2 and TRBJ2-7, with D hard to call. Trimming removed 0 bases at V and 6 bases at J, with 12 bases between. CDR3 length equals 14 residues. CDR1 and CDR2 (germline): SGHTA, FQGNSA. CDR3 sequence (DNA): TGTGCCAGCAGCTTAGCAGTGGCGTTGGGCGAGCAGTACTTC. Encoded protein: CASSLAVALGEQYF.

This clonotype was seen many times. The V and J genes are TRBV20-1 and TRBJ1-5; D gene unclear. CDR1 and CDR2 from the germline V gene are DFQATT and SNEGSKA (reference sequence). V dropped 0 bases and J dropped 3 bases, with 9 bases sitting between them. The CDR3 is made up of 14 amino acids. The CDR3 reads CSAREMGNNQPQHF. CDR3 nucleotides: TGCAGTGCTAGAGAGATGGGGAACAATCAGCCCCAGCATTTT.

This clonotype was counted at least ten times. V is TRBV7-9 and J is TRBJ2-4; D is perhaps TRBD1 or TRBD2 (5 bases each). Germline V CDR1 and CDR2: SEHNR, FQNEAQ (reference sequence). Trimming left V 5 bases short and J 6 bases short, with 17 bases between. The CDR3 contains 15 residues. The CDR3 sequence: CASSDPGRGGNIQYF. In nucleotides, the CDR3 is TGTGCCAGCAGCGACCCGGGAAGGGGTGGAAACATTCAGTACTTC.

The chain combines TRBV20-1 with TRBJ2-3; D call uncertain. The length of the CDR3 is 14 residues. In germline, CDR1 is DFQATT, CDR2 SNEGSKA (reference sequence). V was pared by 1 base and J by 3 bases, with 11 bases between. The CDR3 nucleotides are TGCAGTGCTAGAGTTACCGTGACTACAGATACGCAGTATTTT. It codes for CSARVTVTTDTQYF.

The sample holds many counts of this clonotype. The rearrangement links TRBV4-2 to TRBJ1-2, with a weak D call TRBD1 (5 bases). This CDR3 has 18 residues. V lost 0 bases and J 4 bases, leaving 21 bases between the germline ends. The germline V gene has CDR1 LGHNA and CDR2 YNFKEQ. The CDR3 spells CASSQEEGSRGLGYGYTF. The CDR3 nucleotides read TGTGCCAGCAGCCAAGAAGAGGGTAGTCGGGGGTTAGGCTATGGCTACACCTTC.

This clonotype was counted ten times or more. The chain carries TRBV14 and TRBJ2-1, with 9 bases identical to TRBD2. V lost 4 bases and J lost 4; bases outside the gene matches: 14. Germline V gene data show CDR1 as SGHDN and CDR2 as FVKESK. The CDR3 consists of 18 residues. The CDR3 DNA reads as TGTGCCAGCAGCCCCCGTCCATCTCAGCGGGAGGATTACAATGAGCAGTTCTTC. Its protein product is CASSPRPSQREDYNEQFF.

This clonotype has a count of ten or more. This sequence joins TRBV5-1 and TRBJ2-7; 8 nucleotides line up with TRBD1. The CDR3 has 13 amino acids. V was pared by 4 bases and J by 2 bases, with 2 bases of the junction left unmatched. Germline V gene data show CDR1 as SGHRS and CDR2 as YFSETQ. DNA for the CDR3: TGCGCCAGCAGCGTGGGACAGGCCTACGAGCAGTACTTC. It specifies CASSVGQAYEQYF.

This clonotype was detected many times. The chain is built from TRBV5-1 and TRBJ1-1; 9 bases map to TRBD1. J was trimmed by 7 bases and V by 5 bases; bases with no gene match: 6. CDR3 size: 13 residues. Germline V gene data show CDR1 as SGHRS and CDR2 as YFSETQ. This CDR3 reads CASSQQGAGEAFF. In DNA form, the CDR3 reads TGCGCCAGCAGTCAACAGGGGGCGGGTGAAGCTTTCTTT.

This clonotype appeared many times. V usage is TRBV5-1 and J usage is TRBJ2-7, with 11 bases identical to TRBD2. V was pared by 4 bases and J by 11 bases, with 8 bases of the junction left unmatched. CDR3 length: 13 residues. Germline V gene sequence: CDR1 SGHRS, CDR2 YFSETQ. In nucleotides, the CDR3 is TGCGCCAGCAGCATAATAGCGGGAGGGCCAAAGTACTTC. Residues: CASSIIAGGPKYF. Full variable domain (missing parts from reference TRBV5-1 and TRBJ2-7): KAGVTQTPRYLIKTRGQQVTLSCSPISGHRSVSWYQQTPGQGLQFLFEYFSETQRNKGNFPGRFSGRQFSNSRSEMNVSTLELGDSALYLCASSIIAGGPKYFGPGTRLTVT.

This clonotype was observed at least ten times. The chain combines TRBV7-3 with TRBJ2-1; no clear D. V was clipped by 1 base and J by 2 bases, with 15 bases between them. The CDR3 is 17 amino acids. CDR1 and CDR2 from the germline V gene are SGHTA and FQGTGA. CDR3 sequence: CASSLNPAAGAYNEQFF. In DNA form, the CDR3 reads TGTGCCAGCAGCTTAAACCCGGCCGCCGGCGCCTACAATGAGCAGTTCTTC.